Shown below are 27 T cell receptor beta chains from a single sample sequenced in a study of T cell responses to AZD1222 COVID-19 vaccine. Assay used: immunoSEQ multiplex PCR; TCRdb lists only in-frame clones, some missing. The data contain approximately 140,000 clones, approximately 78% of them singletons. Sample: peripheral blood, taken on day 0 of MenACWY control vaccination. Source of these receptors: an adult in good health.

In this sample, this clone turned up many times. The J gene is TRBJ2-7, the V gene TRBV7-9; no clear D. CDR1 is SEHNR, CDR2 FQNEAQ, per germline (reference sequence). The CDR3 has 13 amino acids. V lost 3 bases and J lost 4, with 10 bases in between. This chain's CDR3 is CASSFRLGYEQYV. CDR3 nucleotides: TGTGCCAGCAGCTTCCGGTTAGGGTACGAGCAGTACGTC.

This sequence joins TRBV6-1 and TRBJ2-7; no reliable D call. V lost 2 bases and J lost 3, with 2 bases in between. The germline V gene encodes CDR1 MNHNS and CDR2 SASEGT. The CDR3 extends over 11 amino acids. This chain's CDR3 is CASSELYEQYV. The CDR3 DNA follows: TGTGCCAGCAGTGAACTCTACGAGCAGTACGTC.

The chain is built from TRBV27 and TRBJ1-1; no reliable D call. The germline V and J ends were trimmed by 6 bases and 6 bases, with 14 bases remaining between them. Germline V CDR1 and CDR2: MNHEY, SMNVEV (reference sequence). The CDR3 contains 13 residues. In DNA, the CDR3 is TGTGCCAGCAGCTTCTTGGGCAGATCTGAAGCTTTCTTT. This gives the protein CASSFLGRSEAFF.

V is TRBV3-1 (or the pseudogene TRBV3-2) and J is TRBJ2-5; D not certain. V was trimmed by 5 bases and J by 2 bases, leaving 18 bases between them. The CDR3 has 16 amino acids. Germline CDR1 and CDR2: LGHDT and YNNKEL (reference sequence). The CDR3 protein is CASSSNPAHVQETQYF. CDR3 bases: TGTGCCAGCAGCAGCAACCCGGCCCATGTACAAGAGACCCAGTACTTC.

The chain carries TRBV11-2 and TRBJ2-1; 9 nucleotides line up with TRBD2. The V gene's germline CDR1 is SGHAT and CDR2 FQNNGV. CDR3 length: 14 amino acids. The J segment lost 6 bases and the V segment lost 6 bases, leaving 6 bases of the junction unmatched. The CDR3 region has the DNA TGTGCCAGCAGTGCTAGCGGGGTTGTCAATGAGCAGTTCTTC. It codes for CASSASGVVNEQFF.

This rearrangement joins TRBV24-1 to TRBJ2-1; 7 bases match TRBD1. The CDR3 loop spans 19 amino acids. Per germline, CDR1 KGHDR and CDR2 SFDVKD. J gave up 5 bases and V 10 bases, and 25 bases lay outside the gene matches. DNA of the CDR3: TGTGCCACGATCCGGCACCGGGACAGAGGATACTTTACGAACAATGAGCAGTTCTTC. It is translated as CATIRHRDRGYFTNNEQFF.

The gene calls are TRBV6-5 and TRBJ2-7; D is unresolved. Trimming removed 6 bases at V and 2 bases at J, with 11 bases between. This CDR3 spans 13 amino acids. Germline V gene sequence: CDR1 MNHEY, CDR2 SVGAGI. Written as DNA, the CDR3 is TGTGCCAGCAGCAACTTTATCACCTACGAGCAGTACTTC. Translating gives CASSNFITYEQYF.

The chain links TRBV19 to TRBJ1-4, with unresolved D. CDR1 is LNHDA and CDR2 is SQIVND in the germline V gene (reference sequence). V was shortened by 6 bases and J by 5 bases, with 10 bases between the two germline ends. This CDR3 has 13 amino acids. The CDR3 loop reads CASRRLLNEKLFF. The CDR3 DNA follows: TGTGCCAGTAGAAGACTGTTAAATGAAAAACTGTTTTTT.

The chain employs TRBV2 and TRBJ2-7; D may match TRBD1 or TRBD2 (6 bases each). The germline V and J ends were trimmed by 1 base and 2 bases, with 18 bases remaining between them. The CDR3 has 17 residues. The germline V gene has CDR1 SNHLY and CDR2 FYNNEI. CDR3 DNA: TGTGCCAGCAGTGAAGTAGGAGCCGGGGGCGGAACCTACGAGCAGTACTTC. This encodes CASSEVGAGGGTYEQYF.

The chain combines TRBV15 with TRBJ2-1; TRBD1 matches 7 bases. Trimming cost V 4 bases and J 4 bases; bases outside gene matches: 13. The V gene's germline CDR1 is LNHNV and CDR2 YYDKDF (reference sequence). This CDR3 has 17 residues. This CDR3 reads CATSKYLGQALYNEQFF. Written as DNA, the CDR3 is TGTGCCACCAGCAAATACCTTGGACAGGCGTTATACAATGAGCAGTTCTTC.

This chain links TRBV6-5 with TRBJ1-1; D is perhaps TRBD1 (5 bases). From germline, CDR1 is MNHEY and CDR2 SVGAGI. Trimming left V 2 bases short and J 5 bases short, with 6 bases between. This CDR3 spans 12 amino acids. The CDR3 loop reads CASSYGGTEAFF. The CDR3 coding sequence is TGTGCCAGCAGTTACGGGGGTACTGAAGCTTTCTTT.

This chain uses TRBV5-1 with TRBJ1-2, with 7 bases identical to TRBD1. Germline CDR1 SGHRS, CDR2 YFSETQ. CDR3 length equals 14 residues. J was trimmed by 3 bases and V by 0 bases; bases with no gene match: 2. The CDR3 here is CASSLGGGDYGYTF. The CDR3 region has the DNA TGCGCCAGCAGCTTGGGAGGGGGCGACTATGGCTACACCTTC.

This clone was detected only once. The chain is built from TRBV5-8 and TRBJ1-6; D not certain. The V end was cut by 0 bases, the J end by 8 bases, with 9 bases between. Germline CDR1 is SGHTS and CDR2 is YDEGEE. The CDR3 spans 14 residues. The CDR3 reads CASSLGREDSPLHF. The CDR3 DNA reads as TGTGCCAGCAGCTTGGGGCGGGAAGATTCACCCCTCCACTTT.

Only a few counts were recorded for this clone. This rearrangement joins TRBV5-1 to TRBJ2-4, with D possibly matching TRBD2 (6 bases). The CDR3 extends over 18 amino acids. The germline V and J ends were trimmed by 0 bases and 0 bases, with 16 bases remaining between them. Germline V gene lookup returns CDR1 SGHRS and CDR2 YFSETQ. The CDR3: CASSLGVGGSIAKNIQYF. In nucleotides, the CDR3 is TGCGCCAGCAGCTTGGGTGTCGGGGGAAGCATAGCCAAAAACATTCAGTACTTC.

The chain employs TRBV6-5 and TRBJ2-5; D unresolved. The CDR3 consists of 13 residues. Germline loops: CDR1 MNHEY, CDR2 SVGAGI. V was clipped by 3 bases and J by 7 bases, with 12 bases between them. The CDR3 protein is CASSYQPWGTQYF. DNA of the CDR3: TGTGCCAGCAGTTATCAGCCCTGGGGGACCCAGTACTTC.

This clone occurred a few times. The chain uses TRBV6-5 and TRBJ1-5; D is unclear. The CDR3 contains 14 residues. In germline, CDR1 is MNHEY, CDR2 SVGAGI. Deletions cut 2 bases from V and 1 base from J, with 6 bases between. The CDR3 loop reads CASSYRRSNQPQHF. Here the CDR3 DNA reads TGTGCCAGCAGTTACAGACGGAGCAATCAGCCCCAGCATTTT.

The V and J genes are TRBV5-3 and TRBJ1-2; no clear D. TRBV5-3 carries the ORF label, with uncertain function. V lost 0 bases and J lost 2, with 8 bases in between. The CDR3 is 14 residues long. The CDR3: CARSLVRANYGYTF. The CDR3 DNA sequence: TGTGCCAGAAGCTTGGTGAGGGCCAACTATGGCTACACCTTC.

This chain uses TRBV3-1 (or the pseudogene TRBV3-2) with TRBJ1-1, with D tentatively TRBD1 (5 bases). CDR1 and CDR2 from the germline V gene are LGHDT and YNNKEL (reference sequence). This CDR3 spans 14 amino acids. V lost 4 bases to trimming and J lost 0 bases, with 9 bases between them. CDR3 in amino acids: CASSPGTMNTEAFF. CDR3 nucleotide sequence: TGTGCCAGCAGCCCGGGGACGATGAACACTGAAGCTTTCTTT.

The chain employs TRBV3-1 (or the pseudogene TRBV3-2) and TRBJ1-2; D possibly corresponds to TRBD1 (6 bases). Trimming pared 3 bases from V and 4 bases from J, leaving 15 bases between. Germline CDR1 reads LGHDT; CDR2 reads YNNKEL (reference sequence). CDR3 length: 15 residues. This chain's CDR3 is CASSQETGQRYGYTF. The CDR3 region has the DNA TGTGCCAGCAGCCAGGAAACAGGGCAGCGCTATGGCTACACCTTC.

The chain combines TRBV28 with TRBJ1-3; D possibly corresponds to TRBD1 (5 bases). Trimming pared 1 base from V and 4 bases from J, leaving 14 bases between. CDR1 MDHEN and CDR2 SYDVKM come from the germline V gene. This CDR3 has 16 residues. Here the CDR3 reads CASSLFRGRVGNTIYF. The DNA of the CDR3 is TGTGCCAGCAGTTTATTCCGGGGCAGGGTGGGAAACACCATATATTTT.

The CDR3 DNA follows: TGTGCCAGCAGCCCGCAGCTGAACTCCTATAATTCACCCCTCCACTTT. Protein: CASSPQLNSYNSPLHF. This chain connects TRBV3-1 (or the pseudogene TRBV3-2) to TRBJ1-6; no definite D call. The CDR3 is 16 amino acids. V lost 4 bases and J lost 0, with 10 bases in between. The germline CDR1 and CDR2 sequences are LGHDT and YNNKEL (reference sequence).

The CDR3 spells CASSPGALSTDNYGYTF. The CDR3 bases are TGTGCCAGCAGCCCCGGTGCTCTGAGCACGGATAACTATGGCTACACCTTC. The chain couples TRBV11-3 to TRBJ1-2; D is undetermined. Germline CDR1 reads SGHNT; CDR2 reads YENEEA. The V end lost 5 bases, the J end lost 1 base, and 20 bases lay between the germline ends. This CDR3 has 17 amino acids. The full variable domain, in which reference TRBV11-3 and TRBJ1-2 provide the parts outside the CDR3, is EAGVVQSPRYKIIEKKQPVAFWCNPISGHNTLYWYLQNLGQGPELLIRYENEEAVDDSQLPKDRFSAERLKGVDSTLKIQPAELGDSAVYLCASSPGALSTDNYGYTFGSGTRLTVV.

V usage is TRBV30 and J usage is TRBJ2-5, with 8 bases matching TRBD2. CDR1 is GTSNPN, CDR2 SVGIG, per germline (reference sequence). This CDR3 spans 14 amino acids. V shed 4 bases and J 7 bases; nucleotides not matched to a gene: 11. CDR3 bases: TGTGCCTGGAACCCCGGGGGGGCAGGGGTGACCCAGTACTTC. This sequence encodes CAWNPGGAGVTQYF.

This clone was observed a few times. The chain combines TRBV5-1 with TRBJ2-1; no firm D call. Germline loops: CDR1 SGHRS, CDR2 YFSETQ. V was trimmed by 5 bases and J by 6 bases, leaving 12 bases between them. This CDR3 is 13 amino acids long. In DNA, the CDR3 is TGCGCCAGCAGACAAGAGGTAGCCAATGAGCAGTTCTTC. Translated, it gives CASRQEVANEQFF.

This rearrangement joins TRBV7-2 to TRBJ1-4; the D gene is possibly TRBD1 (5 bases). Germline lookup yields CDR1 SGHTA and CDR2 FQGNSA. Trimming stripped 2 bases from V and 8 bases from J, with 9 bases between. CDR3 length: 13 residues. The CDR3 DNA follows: TGTGCCAGCAGCTTAAGGGGCCTGGAAAAACTGTTTTTT. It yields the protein CASSLRGLEKLFF.

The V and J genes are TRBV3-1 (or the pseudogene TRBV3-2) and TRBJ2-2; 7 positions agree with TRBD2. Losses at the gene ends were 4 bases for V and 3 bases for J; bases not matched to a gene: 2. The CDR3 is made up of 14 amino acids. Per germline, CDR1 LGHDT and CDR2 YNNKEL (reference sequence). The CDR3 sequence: CASSLSGDTGELFF. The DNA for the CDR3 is TGTGCCAGCAGCCTAAGCGGGGACACCGGGGAGCTGTTTTTT.

For the CDR3, the DNA is TGTGCCAGTAGTCCACAAGGCGACACCATATATTTT. Encoded protein: CASSPQGDTIYF. The chain uses TRBV19 and TRBJ1-3; D is unclear. From germline, CDR1 is LNHDA and CDR2 SQIVND (reference sequence). Trimming stripped 5 bases from V and 8 bases from J, with 10 bases between. The CDR3 contains 12 residues.